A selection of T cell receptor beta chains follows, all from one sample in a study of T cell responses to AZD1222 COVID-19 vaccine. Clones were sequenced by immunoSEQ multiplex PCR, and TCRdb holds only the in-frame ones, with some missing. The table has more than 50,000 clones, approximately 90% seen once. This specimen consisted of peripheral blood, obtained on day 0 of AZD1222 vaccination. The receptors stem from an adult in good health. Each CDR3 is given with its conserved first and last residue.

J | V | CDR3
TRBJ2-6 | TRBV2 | CASSTGGIWSGANVLTF
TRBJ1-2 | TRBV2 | CASISQGAGYGYTF
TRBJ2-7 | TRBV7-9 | CASSPRAYEQYF
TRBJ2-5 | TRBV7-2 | CASSFPPSSGQETQYF
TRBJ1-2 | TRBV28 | CASSSTGGYTF
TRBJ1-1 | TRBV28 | CASSIPQNTEAFF
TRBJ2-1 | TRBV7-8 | CASSLREPGLSRHEQFF
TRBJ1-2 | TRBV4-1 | CASSQAGAGAGYTF
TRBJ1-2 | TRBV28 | CASTRTGGDYGYTF
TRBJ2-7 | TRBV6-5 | CASRSGARIYEQYF
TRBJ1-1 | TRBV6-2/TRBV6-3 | CASSYSRTSPLEDTEAFF